The clone carrying this T cell receptor (beta chain) was picked up a small number of times. Antigen unknown. It was through 5'RACE template switching that TCR cDNA was made, with a universal primer site and UMIs added. From the 5' RACE reads, TCRdb called clonotypes with MiXCR, one entry per CDR3 protein. The table lists approximately 250,000 distinct CDR3 sequences, around 4.9% of them singletons. This entry is derived from a study of T cells after yellow fever vaccination. Study-level findings and limits: Repertoires sorted by FACS could include abundant clonotypes that are contaminants from the bulk population. Compared with primary, the secondary response was weaker and peaked at day 5, not 15.

The germline gives CDR1 SGHTA, CDR2 FQGNSA. V was clipped by 2 bases and J by 5 bases, with 9 bases between them. The CDR3 loop spans 13 amino acids. The sequence was collected from a man aged 18-30 years who received the YFV17D yellow fever vaccine. The chain uses TRBV7-2 and TRBJ2-5, with D possibly TRBD1 on 6 matching bases. The sequenced sample was CD4+ T cells sorted from PBMCs, obtained on the day of the yellow fever booster vaccination. The CDR3 DNA reads as TGTGCCAGCAGCTTACAGGGGTTCGAGACCCAGTACTTC. Residues: CASSLQGFETQYF.